This T cell receptor beta chain was retrieved from a study of Siglec-9 on CD8 T cells in melanoma (dated by TCRdb to between 2019 and 2020). With respect to the entire study: In this study, researchers looked at how Siglec-9 is expressed on CD8+ T cells and what Siglec-9 does to regulate T cells within the melanoma tumor microenvironment. General study outcomes and caveats: According to the report, an effector memory CD8+ T-cell subset that seemed to build up inside melanoma tumors was both marked and regulated by Siglec-9.

V is pared back by 3 bases and J by 2 bases, with 13 bases lying between the germline termini. Measured from the cysteine to the phenylalanine, the CDR3 is 15 residues long. CDR3 DNA only is kept here, 45 bases in frame from base 1. CDR1 and CDR2 are drawn from the germline V gene: MNHEY, SVGAGI. Concerning this clone itself: Its binding antigen is unknown. Base-call qualities are not available, and no considerably larger clone is one nucleotide away.

Library prep was done by the immunoSEQ multiplex PCR assay. As stored in TCRdb, this immuneACCESS dataset retains in-frame rearrangements with V and J assigned. A fraction of the clones does not appear; measured against another copy, unresolved V genes explain less than half of the discrepancy, and the remainder lacks a known reason. This sample holds about 36,000 clones; approximately 84% were observed only once. The ten largest clones add up to 1.8% of the sample. The chain uses TRBV6-5 and TRBJ1-2; confidence is insufficient to name the D gene. The sequencing sample was made of Siglec-9- CD8+ T cells sorted from blood. The sample's cell subset or site label, in plain terms: CD8 T cells lacking Siglec-9. The sequence came from a human donor in good health. The nucleotide sequence is given as TGTGCCAGCAGTTATCATAGCGGTTCCAACTATGGCTACACCTTC. Protein translation: CASSYHSGSNYGYTF.